Shown below are 32 T cell receptor beta chains from a single sample sequenced in a study of breast tumors, draining lymph nodes, adjacent tissues. TCRdb independently ran MiXCR on the multiplex PCR reads; one entry per CDR3 protein. The table shows about 100,000 distinct CDR3 sequences, with about 20% occurring only once. The lymph nodes were axillary draining lymph nodes from breast cancer patients. The sample comprised axillary lymph node tissue. The receptor set was obtained from a female donor with breast cancer. Some clones in this sample may be carry-over from other donors' samples.

This clonotype was picked up a small number of times. The chain carries TRBV3-1 and TRBJ2-1; 7 bases map to TRBD2. Germline V gives CDR1 LGHDT, CDR2 YNNKEL (reference sequence). The CDR3 covers 15 residues. The junction had 12 bases not matched to a gene; V was cut back by 4 bases and J by 9 bases. The CDR3 spells CASSPSWEGLVEQFF. The CDR3 region has the DNA TGTGCCAGCAGCCCATCTTGGGAGGGTTTGGTTGAGCAGTTCTTC.

This clonotype was counted many times. Sequence at one end of the junction differs from germline and may be a read error. This chain joins TRBV7-8 and TRBJ2-1; D is perhaps TRBD1 (6 bases). The CDR3 spans 15 residues. Germline assignment: CDR1 SGHVS and CDR2 FQNEAQ. Written as DNA, the CDR3 is TGTGCCAGCAGCTTAGCGGGGGCCACTCAGGGGATGGAGCTCTTC. This codes for CASSLAGATQGMELF.

This clonotype has ten or more counts. J is TRBJ2-7 and V is TRBV5-5; D is perhaps TRBD2 (6 bases). Germline lookup yields CDR1 SGHKS and CDR2 YYEKEE (reference sequence). V was trimmed by 2 bases and J by 2 bases, leaving 14 bases between them. The CDR3 loop spans 15 amino acids. In DNA, the CDR3 is TGTGCCAGCAGCTTTTCGGAGGGGAGAACCTACGAGCAGTACTTC. The encoded protein is CASSFSEGRTYEQYF.

Many counts were recorded for this clonotype. The CDR3 coding sequence is TGCGCCAGCAGTGATACAGTCTATGGCTACACCTTC. Translation gives CASSDTVYGYTF. The chain links TRBV10-1 to TRBJ1-2; the D is unclear. V gave up 3 bases and J gave up 4 bases, with 6 bases separating them. Germline assignment: CDR1 WNHNN and CDR2 SYGVQD (reference sequence). The CDR3 totals 12 residues.

This clonotype was picked up a small number of times. The chain recombines TRBV18 with TRBJ2-5; the D gene is possibly TRBD1 (6 bases). CDR3 length equals 15 residues. Germline V lookup: CDR1 KGHSH, CDR2 LQKENI. Trimming removed 4 bases at V and 1 base at J, with 13 bases between. The CDR3 DNA reads as TGTGCCAGCTCACGCTTGACAGGACCCCAAGAGACCCAGTACTTC. Its translation is CASSRLTGPQETQYF.

The genes are TRBV6-4 and TRBJ2-6; 9 bases fit TRBD1. V shed 8 bases, J shed 1 base, and the junction held 9 bases outside the gene matches. The CDR3 is 17 amino acids. The germline V gene has CDR1 MRHNA and CDR2 SNTAGT. The chain's CDR3 is CASRPGQGSSGANVLTF. The CDR3 DNA follows: TGTGCCAGCCGTCCGGGACAGGGTTCTTCTGGGGCCAACGTCCTGACTTTC.

This clonotype came up a few times. V is TRBV6-1 and J is TRBJ2-1; a possible D gene is TRBD1 (8 bases). V lost 7 bases and J 6 bases, leaving 22 bases between the germline ends. The CDR3 runs 16 residues. CDR1 and CDR2 (germline): MNHNS, SASEGT. CDR3 amino acids: CASTLVVQGGSNEQFF. In DNA, the CDR3 is TGTGCCAGCACCCTTGTAGTACAGGGGGGGTCCAATGAGCAGTTCTTC.

This clonotype was seen many times. V is TRBV12-3 or TRBV12-4 and J is TRBJ1-2; D unresolved. Between the trimmed V and J ends, which lost 6 bases and 1 base, there was a span of 9 bases. CDR3 length equals 13 residues. CDR3 sequence (DNA): TGTGCCAGCAGCCAGACACGTAACTATGGCTACACCTTC. Translated: CASSQTRNYGYTF.

On this clonotype: This may be a read error, as it is one base from a much larger clone. The rearrangement links TRBV2 to TRBJ2-6; perhaps D is TRBD1 or TRBD2 (5 bases each). The V gene's germline CDR1 is SNHLY and CDR2 FYNNEI. CDR3 length: 15 amino acids. In DNA, the CDR3 is TGTACCAGCATCAGGGAGCTCTCTGGGGCCAACGTCCTGACTTTC. It codes for CTSIRELSGANVLTF.

This clonotype appeared a few times. The chain couples TRBV3-1 to TRBJ2-1; the D gene is possibly TRBD2 (5 bases). The ends were cut back, 1 base at V and 7 bases at J, with 14 bases in the middle. Germline V gene lookup returns CDR1 LGHDT and CDR2 YNNKEL (reference sequence). The CDR3 runs 15 residues. As DNA, the CDR3 is TGTGCCAGCAGCCAAGTTAGCGTAACGGATAATGAGCAGTTCTTC. It translates to CASSQVSVTDNEQFF.

Comments on this clonotype: Possible read error: a much larger clone is one base away. The gene calls are TRBV5-8 and TRBJ2-1; TRBD1 agrees at 9 bases. CDR1 and CDR2 from the germline V gene are SGHTS and YDEGEE. This CDR3 is built from 16 residues. The DNA for the CDR3 is TGTGCCAGCGGCTTAGCCGACAGGGGGTGGATCAATGAGCAGTTCTTC. Protein sequence: CASGLADRGWINEQFF.

The table lists this clonotype with many counts. The V call is TRBV12-3 or TRBV12-4, the J call TRBJ1-2; D is unclear. V lost 7 bases and J lost 10, with 13 bases in between. This CDR3 has 11 amino acids. The CDR3 here is CASKFRADYTF. The CDR3 DNA is TGTGCCAGCAAATTTAGAGCGGACTACACCTTC.

Many counts were recorded for this clonotype. The V call is TRBV15, the J call TRBJ2-5, with 7 positions matching TRBD2. The CDR3 has 17 amino acids. Germline lookup yields CDR1 LNHNV and CDR2 YYDKDF (reference sequence). V lost 1 base, J lost 5 bases, and 13 bases stayed unmatched. CDR3 sequence (DNA): TGTGCCACCAGCAGAGGGGGTGGGAGGGCCCACGGGGAGACCCAGTACTTC. Translation: CATSRGGGRAHGETQYF.

This clonotype is medium-sized by share. The V gene is TRBV5-1, the J gene TRBJ2-7; 8 nucleotides match TRBD1. This CDR3 is built from 17 residues. Unmatched junction bases numbered 15, after V lost 0 bases and J lost 7 bases. The V gene's germline CDR1 is SGHRS and CDR2 YFSETQ. CDR3 in amino acids: CASSLVPGASGGGEQYF. DNA of the CDR3: TGCGCCAGCAGCTTGGTGCCAGGTGCGTCAGGGGGCGGGGAGCAGTACTTC.

With regard to this clonotype: Being one base from a much bigger clone, this may be a read error. The gene calls are TRBV19 and TRBJ1-2, with D possibly matching TRBD1 (5 bases). The CDR3 runs 11 residues. The V gene's germline CDR1 is LNHDA and CDR2 SQIVND (reference sequence). The CDR3, as DNA: TGTGCCAGTGGGCAGGAGTGGGGCTACGCCTTC. As protein: CASGQEWGYAF.

Concerning this clonotype itself: With a much larger clone just one base away, this may be a read error. The chain is built from TRBV12-3 or TRBV12-4 and TRBJ1-2, with TRBD1 as a possible D gene (6 bases). V lost 6 bases to trimming and J lost 8 bases, with 16 bases between them. The length of the CDR3 is 13 residues. As DNA, the CDR3 is TGTGCCAGCAGACCCCGGGGGGCTTCGGGCTACACCTTC. Its protein product is CASRPRGASGYTF.

Concerning this clonotype: Being one base from a much bigger clone, this may be a read error. The chain has TRBV19 and TRBJ2-3, with TRBD1 as a possible D gene (6 bases). The CDR3 extends over 16 amino acids. Germline V lookup: CDR1 LNHDA, CDR2 SQIVND (reference sequence). Trimming took off 3 bases at V and 6 bases at J, with 19 bases between the two ends. CDR3 sequence (DNA): TGTGCCAGTAGTATGGACCCGGGACAACTTTTTGATACGCAGTATTTT. Its protein product is CASSMDPGQLFDTQYF.

Notes on this clonotype: A read error may be the cause here, since a much bigger clone is one base away. The V call is TRBV27, the J call TRBJ2-2; D gene unclear. This CDR3 has 14 residues. Germline CDR1 MNHEY, CDR2 SMNVEV (reference sequence). The CDR3 loop is CTSRPMGGTGELFF. As DNA, the CDR3 is TGTACCAGCAGACCCATGGGTGGAACCGGGGAGCTGTTTTTT.

The rearrangement uses TRBV7-9 and TRBJ1-1, with TRBD1 matching 8 bases. Per the germline V gene, CDR1 is SEHNR and CDR2 is FQNEAQ (reference sequence). This CDR3 spans 15 amino acids. The ends lost 2 bases at V and 1 base at J; junction bases unmatched: 3. The CDR3: CASSLSGTGNTEAFF. DNA of the CDR3: TGTGCCAGCAGCTTAAGTGGGACAGGGAACACTGAAGCTTTCTTT.

Of note for this clonotype: Possible read error: a much larger clone is one base away. This chain links TRBV12-3 or TRBV12-4 with TRBJ1-5; 7 positions match TRBD1. V dropped 3 bases and J dropped 9; count of bases not matched to a gene: 11. The CDR3 covers 15 residues. The CDR3 loop is CASSFRGGGGRPQHF. DNA for the CDR3: TGTGCCAGCAGTTTTAGAGGGGGCGGAGGTCGGCCCCAGCATTTT.

This clonotype turned up a few times. The chain has TRBV27 and TRBJ2-1, with a weak D call TRBD2 (6 bases). Trimming left V 4 bases short and J 2 bases short, with 18 bases between. CDR1 MNHEY and CDR2 SMNVEV come from the germline V gene (reference sequence). The CDR3 is made up of 17 amino acids. The CDR3: CASSSWRGNTPYNEQFF. For the CDR3, the DNA is TGTGCCAGCAGTTCTTGGAGGGGCAACACGCCCTACAATGAGCAGTTCTTC.

This clonotype was seen more than once but under ten times. The V gene is TRBV29-1, the J gene TRBJ1-1; possible D gene TRBD1, 6 bases. CDR3 length: 14 amino acids. V lost 5 bases and J 3 bases, leaving 16 bases between the germline ends. CDR1 and CDR2 from the germline V gene are SQVTM and ANQGSEA. For the CDR3, the DNA is TGCAGCGTTCGGGCAGGGGCTTCGTACACTGAAGCTTTCTTT. It yields the protein CSVRAGASYTEAFF.

There are many counts of this clonotype. The V and J genes are TRBV24-1 and TRBJ2-3; maybe TRBD1 (5 bases). CDR1 is KGHDR, CDR2 SFDVKD, per germline. The CDR3 sequence is 16 residues long. Trimming removed 3 bases from V and 6 bases from J, with 18 bases in between. The CDR3 protein is CATSDPRTGGRDTQYF. The DNA for the CDR3 is TGTGCCACCAGTGATCCCCGAACAGGCGGCAGGGATACGCAGTATTTT.

This clonotype has a count of ten or more. V and J are TRBV27 and TRBJ2-6, with no clear D. The germline V and J ends were trimmed by 7 bases and 4 bases, with 11 bases remaining between them. The CDR3 consists of 14 residues. CDR1 and CDR2 (germline): MNHEY, SMNVEV (reference sequence). DNA for the CDR3: TGTGCCAGCAAGACCCTTGCCGGGGCCAACGTCCTGACTTTC. Its protein is CASKTLAGANVLTF.

This clonotype was counted at least ten times. CDR3 residues: CASSYDWWTGSPLEQYF. The CDR3 DNA follows: TGTGCCAGCAGTTACGACTGGTGGACCGGGAGCCCCCTCGAGCAGTACTTC. The V call is TRBV6-2 or TRBV6-3, the J call TRBJ2-7; D is perhaps TRBD2 (6 bases). This CDR3 is 17 amino acids long. Germline V gene sequence: CDR1 MNHEY, CDR2 SVGEGT. Between the trimmed V and J ends, which lost 2 bases and 6 bases, there was a span of 23 bases.

This clonotype was counted many times. The chain carries TRBV6-6 and TRBJ1-2, with D possibly being TRBD1 (6 bases). Trimming shortened V by 8 bases and J by 5 bases, and 12 bases separated the two germline ends. Germline-derived CDR1 and CDR2 are MNHNY and SVGAGI (reference sequence). This CDR3 is 12 amino acids long. This chain's CDR3 is CASGGLFYGYTF. The CDR3 bases are TGTGCCAGCGGGGGGCTCTTTTATGGCTACACCTTC.

This clonotype has at least ten counts. V usage is TRBV5-6 and J usage is TRBJ2-3; D is unclear. V was shortened by 5 bases and J by 6 bases, with 10 bases between the two germline ends. CDR1 is SGHDT and CDR2 is YYEEEE in the germline V gene. The CDR3 spans 12 residues. CDR3 amino acids: CASRVGFDTQYF. The CDR3 DNA reads as TGTGCCAGCAGGGTAGGATTCGATACGCAGTATTTT.

This clonotype has at least ten counts. V is TRBV2 and J is TRBJ1-3; TRBD1 might be the D (5 bases). The V end was cut by 3 bases, the J end by 3 bases, with 15 bases between. CDR1 SNHLY and CDR2 FYNNEI come from the germline V gene. The CDR3 is 16 amino acids. CDR3 sequence: CASSDGGGFVGNTIYF. The DNA of the CDR3 is TGTGCCAGCAGTGATGGGGGGGGTTTTGTTGGAAACACCATATATTTT.

This clonotype was counted ten times or more. The chain uses TRBV20-1 and TRBJ2-1; TRBD2 might be the D (7 bases). The CDR3 is made up of 16 amino acids. Trimming pared 0 bases from V and 15 bases from J, leaving 27 bases between. Germline CDR1 DFQATT, CDR2 SNEGSKA (reference sequence). The CDR3 is CSARDTKGGGRARWFF. CDR3 DNA: TGCAGTGCTAGAGATACGAAGGGGGGGGGTCGGGCCAGATGGTTCTTC.

The table lists this clonotype with many counts. This chain uses TRBV28 with TRBJ2-7; D uncertain. V dropped 7 bases and J dropped 0 bases, with 4 bases sitting between them. CDR3 length: 11 amino acids. Per germline, CDR1 MDHEN and CDR2 SYDVKM. CDR3 in amino acids: CASTSSYEQYF. Written as DNA, the CDR3 is TGTGCCAGCACGAGCTCCTACGAGCAGTACTTC. The entire variable domain, with the rest obtained from reference TRBV28 and TRBJ2-7, is as follows: DVKVTQSSRYLVKRTGEKVFLECVQDMDHENMFWYRQDPGLGLRLIYFSYDVKMKEKGDIPEGYSVSREKKERFSLILESASTNQTSMYLCASTSSYEQYFGPGTRLTVT.

This clonotype was detected a few times. J is TRBJ1-4 and V is TRBV6-2 or TRBV6-3; TRBD1 is a possible D gene (6 bases). The CDR3 is 15 amino acids. Looked up from germline, CDR1 is MNHEY and CDR2 is SVGEGT. The V gene lost 2 bases and the J gene lost 7 bases, with 14 bases spanning the gap. In DNA form, the CDR3 reads TGTGCCAGCAGTTACGGGTCAGGGGCTCCTGAAAAACTGTTTTTT. This encodes CASSYGSGAPEKLFF.

There are many counts of this clonotype. The gene calls are TRBV7-6 and TRBJ2-7; D ambiguous. CDR3 length: 18 residues. V was trimmed by 1 base and J by 3 bases, leaving 22 bases between them. CDR1 is SGHVS, CDR2 FNYEAQ, per germline. CDR3 residues: CASSLVSGDALAYYEQYF. The CDR3 DNA is TGTGCCAGCAGCTTAGTTAGTGGCGACGCCCTGGCCTACTACGAGCAGTACTTC.